A selection of T cell receptor beta chains follows, all from one sample in a study of T-cell memory formation after mild COVID-19. One entry per CDR3 protein, called by TCRdb with MiXCR from the 5' RACE reads. The table has about 190,000 distinct CDR3 sequences, about 27% seen once. Sequencing was done on a sample of PBMCs or a T cell subset sorted from them (not recorded which). The receptor set was obtained from an adult woman who had mild COVID-19 (a few samples of this study predate the infection). Cell type and time point are not known. The CDR3 runs from the conserved cysteine through the conserved F or W. Fields, in order: clone size, D gene, J gene, V gene, CDR3 protein, CDR3 DNA. The D gene is left open where the match is weak. Clone size is stated in some rows and not others, as once, few, many or a class when expanded.

>-|-|TRBJ2-3|TRBV12-3/TRBV12-4
CASRTGTSTDTQYF
TGTGCCAGCAGGACCGGGACTAGCACAGATACGCAGTATTTT
>few|TRBD2|TRBJ2-7|TRBV6-5
CASNRAGGYGEQYF
TGTGCCAGCAATCGGGCGGGGGGCTACGGCGAGCAGTACTTC
>-|-|TRBJ1-1|TRBV7-3
CASSPQGRGTEAFF
TGTGCCAGCAGCCCCCAGGGCAGGGGAACTGAAGCTTTCTTT
>once|-|TRBJ2-5|TRBV6-6
CASSEGGAPGYPQYF
TGTGCCAGCAGTGAAGGGGGGGCTCCAGGTTACCCCCAGTACTTC
>-|TRBD2|TRBJ2-1|TRBV7-2
CASSLSSGRHNEQFF
TGTGCCAGCAGCTTATCTAGCGGGAGGCACAATGAGCAGTTCTTC
>-|-|TRBJ2-3|TRBV10-3
CAISYGERTDTQYF
TGTGCCATCAGCTACGGGGAGAGGACAGATACGCAGTATTTT
>few|-|TRBJ2-7|TRBV10-2
CASSDGKEQYF
TGCGCCAGCAGCGACGGGAAGGAGCAGTACTTC
>-|-|TRBJ1-1|TRBV7-9
CASSLTRSQGNTEAFF
TGTGCCAGCAGCCTCACTCGGTCACAGGGGAACACTGAAGCTTTCTTT
>-|TRBD1|TRBJ2-7|TRBV12-3/TRBV12-4
CASSGQGVGPEQYF
TGTGCCAGCAGTGGCCAGGGGGTTGGTCCCGAGCAGTACTTC
>few|TRBD1|TRBJ2-2|TRBV24-1
CATSDFGDRATGELFF
TGTGCCACCAGTGATTTCGGGGACAGGGCCACCGGGGAGCTGTTTTTT
>-|TRBD1|TRBJ1-1|TRBV29-1
CSVDRQGNTEAFF
TGCAGCGTTGACCGACAGGGCAACACTGAAGCTTTCTTT
>few|TRBD1|TRBJ2-3|TRBV11-2
CASTPPGQGVDTQYF
TGTGCCAGCACCCCCCCCGGGCAGGGGGTAGATACGCAGTATTTT
>few|-|TRBJ2-3|TRBV12-3/TRBV12-4
CASTHVGGSTDTQYF
TGTGCCAGCACCCACGTGGGCGGGAGCACAGATACGCAGTATTTT
>-|-|TRBJ2-3|TRBV7-2
CASKGRRGTDTQYF
TGTGCCAGCAAGGGTAGGAGGGGGACAGATACGCAGTATTTT
>-|-|TRBJ1-2|TRBV5-5
CASSGGGANYGYTF
TGTGCCAGCAGCGGAGGTGGGGCTAACTATGGCTACACCTTC
>-|TRBD1|TRBJ2-7|TRBV19
CASSIFGTGRRYEQYF
TGTGCCAGTAGTATATTTGGGACAGGGCGACGCTACGAGCAGTACTTC
>-|-|TRBJ2-4|TRBV7-8
CASKKDGSRGTKNIQYF
TGTGCCAGCAAAAAAGATGGGTCCAGGGGTACCAAAAACATTCAGTACTTC
>-|TRBD2|TRBJ2-3|TRBV2
CASSVSGRITDTQYF
TGTGCCAGCAGCGTTAGCGGGAGAATCACAGATACGCAGTATTTT
>-|-|TRBJ1-1|TRBV9
CASSPNSMNTEAFF
TGTGCCAGCAGCCCTAACAGCATGAACACTGAAGCTTTCTTT
>-|TRBD1|TRBJ1-5|TRBV24-1
CATSTSGQGSAQPQHF
TGTGCCACCAGTACCTCGGGACAGGGTTCGGCTCAGCCCCAGCATTTT
>-|TRBD2|TRBJ2-3|TRBV4-3
CASSQGPLAGGTDTQYF
TGCGCCAGCAGCCAAGGTCCTCTAGCGGGGGGGACAGATACGCAGTATTTT
>-|-|TRBJ2-2|TRBV7-9
CASSLALSGGELFF
TGTGCCAGCAGCTTAGCGCTCAGCGGCGGGGAGCTGTTTTTT
>-|-|TRBJ2-7|TRBV5-4
CASSALGSSYEQYF
TGTGCCAGCAGCGCCCTGGGGAGCTCCTACGAGCAGTACTTC
>few|TRBD2|TRBJ2-7|TRBV16
CASSPRLAGYEQYF
TGTGCCAGCAGCCCCAGACTAGCGGGCTACGAGCAGTACTTC
>few|TRBD1|TRBJ1-5|TRBV12-3/TRBV12-4
CASSPGSGTGYSNQPQHF
TGTGCCAGCAGCCCTGGGTCCGGGACAGGGTATAGCAATCAGCCCCAGCATTTT
>-|-|TRBJ1-2|TRBV2
CASTRQRYGYTF
TGTGCCAGCACTCGACAGCGCTATGGCTACACCTTC
>-|-|TRBJ2-7|TRBV24-1
CATSGATSYEQYF
TGTGCCACCAGTGGGGCCACGTCCTACGAGCAGTACTTC
>few|-|TRBJ1-2|TRBV25-1
CASSETGVYGYTF
TGTGCCAGCAGTGAGACCGGGGTGTATGGCTACACCTTC
>-|TRBD1|TRBJ2-2|TRBV5-6
CASSYRGLNTGELFF
TGTGCCAGCAGCTACAGGGGGCTGAACACCGGGGAGCTGTTTTTT
>few|-|TRBJ1-5|TRBV9
CASSVGGGQNQPQHF
TGTGCCAGCAGCGTAGGGGGGGGTCAGAATCAGCCCCAGCATTTT
>-|TRBD1|TRBJ2-7|TRBV11-2
CASSLGGRGSSYEQYF
TGTGCCAGCAGCTTAGGGGGCAGGGGGAGCTCCTACGAGCAGTACTTC
>-|-|TRBJ1-5|TRBV20-1
CSARVESRTVNQPQHF
TGCAGTGCTAGAGTCGAGAGTAGGACAGTTAATCAGCCCCAGCATTTT
>-|TRBD2|TRBJ2-3|TRBV5-1
CASSLIAGSSTDTQYF
TGCGCCAGCAGCCTTATAGCGGGCTCTAGCACAGATACGCAGTATTTT
>-|TRBD2|TRBJ2-3|TRBV10-3
CAINQGLTTDTQYF
TGTGCCATCAATCAGGGACTAACCACAGATACGCAGTATTTT
>-|TRBD2|TRBJ2-7|TRBV12-3/TRBV12-4
CASSWARGSYEQYF
TGTGCCAGCAGCTGGGCGCGGGGGTCCTACGAGCAGTACTTC
>-|-|TRBJ2-1|TRBV15
CATQDGTSSYNEQFF
TGTGCCACCCAGGACGGTACGAGCTCCTACAATGAGCAGTTCTTC
>-|-|TRBJ1-1|TRBV7-2
CASSTTVNTEAFF
TGTGCCAGCAGCACGACAGTGAACACTGAAGCTTTCTTT
>-|-|TRBJ2-3|TRBV20-1
CSARPDGSRGTSTDTQYF
TGCAGTGCTCGCCCGGACGGATCTAGGGGTACTAGCACAGATACGCAGTATTTT
>-|-|TRBJ2-2|TRBV7-3
CASSPDFTGLNTGELFF
TGTGCCAGCAGCCCCGACTTTACAGGGCTCAACACCGGGGAGCTGTTTTTT
>-|TRBD2|TRBJ2-3|TRBV4-2
CASSQDREVPGQYF
TGTGCCAGCAGCCAAGACCGGGAGGTGCCCGGGCAGTATTTT
>few|-|TRBJ2-2|TRBV11-2
CASSFQLVWGPFANTGELFF
TGTGCCAGCAGCTTCCAACTTGTGTGGGGGCCGTTCGCGAACACCGGGGAGCTGTTTTTT